This T cell receptor beta chain was identified in a study of TIL therapy for anti-PD-1-resistant metastatic lung cancer. Specified time point: pre-treatment sample, taken before nivolumab and TIL therapy. This was the immunoSEQ v3 assay. Libraries were prepared by immunoSEQ multiplex PCR; TCRdb keeps only in-frame clonotypes and omits some of them. The sample gives about 36,000 clones, around 79% of which show up once; under 7.5% is in the top ten. Here the sequenced sample was blood, taken at baseline. The source is a person aged 30 to 80 with non-small cell lung cancer.

This chain's CDR3 is CASSQGTSGTRSYNEQFF. DNA of the CDR3: TGCGCCAGCAGCCAGGGGACTAGCGGGACCAGATCCTACAATGAGCAGTTCTTC. This chain connects TRBV4-3 to TRBJ2-1; 13 bases align to TRBD2. The V and J ends lost 3 bases and 1 base, in that order; junction bases with no gene match: 6. The CDR3 spans 18 residues. Germline values: CDR1 LGHNA, CDR2 YSLEER.